The 7 T cell receptor beta chains listed next were all sequenced from one sample in a study of shared clonotypes between healthy human individuals (TCRdb year 2020). CD8 naive samples consisted of CD45RO-negative cells that were positively selected for CCR7, yielding a CD45RA+CCR7+ population without TemRA cells. Library preparation used the immunoSEQ multiplex PCR assay. Sourced from immuneACCESS, this table was stored by TCRdb with only in-frame sequences that have V and J called. A share of the clones is absent; for the studies checked, an unresolved V gene accounts for under half, and the remainder has no known explanation. The sample includes about 2 million clones, with approximately 94% observed a single time. The ten biggest clones cover roughly 1% of the sample. Material for sequencing was naive CD8+ T cells sorted from blood. What this sample's cell subset or site label stands for: CD45RA+CCR7+. The receptors come from a man younger than 30 in good health.

The V call is TRBV7-9, the J call TRBJ2-7; D is possibly TRBD1 or TRBD2 (5 bases each). Germline loops: CDR1 SEHNR, CDR2 FQNEAQ (reference sequence). The CDR3 runs to 15 residues. The V gene lost 0 bases and the J gene lost 5 bases, with 14 bases spanning the gap. The CDR3 DNA sequence: TGTGCCAGCAGCTTAGCTGTGGCAGGGACCCACGAGCAGTACTTC. Translation gives CASSLAVAGTHEQYF.

This sequence joins TRBV10-3 and TRBJ2-7; the match to TRBD1 covers 9 bases. The V gene end was trimmed by 1 base and the J gene end by 5 bases; junction bases not matched to a gene: 6. Germline V gene lookup returns CDR1 ENHRY and CDR2 SYGVKD. The CDR3 loop spans 15 amino acids. CDR3 residues: CAISELDRGFHEQYF. CDR3 nucleotide sequence: TGTGCCATCAGTGAGTTGGACAGGGGATTCCACGAGCAGTACTTC.

This clone was seen once. The chain links TRBV9 to TRBJ2-7, with no clear D. Trimming removed 0 bases from V and 5 bases from J, with 12 bases in between. Germline CDR1 is SGDLS and CDR2 is YYNGEE. The CDR3 totals 14 residues. CDR3 protein: CASSVAGSSHEQYF. The DNA for the CDR3 is TGTGCCAGCAGCGTAGCTGGCTCTTCCCACGAGCAGTACTTC.

The rearrangement joins TRBV29-1 to TRBJ2-3, with D perhaps TRBD1 or TRBD2 (6 bases each). Trimming removed 4 bases at V and 6 bases at J, with 17 bases between. The germline gives CDR1 SQVTM, CDR2 ANQGSEA. The CDR3 has 14 amino acids. The CDR3, as DNA: TGCAGCGTTGGACTTGGGGGGCTCGTCGATACGCAGTATTTT. This encodes CSVGLGGLVDTQYF.

The V call is TRBV5-6, the J call TRBJ2-7; D unresolved. CDR1 and CDR2 from the germline V gene are SGHDT and YYEEEE. The CDR3 sequence is 14 residues long. Trimming removed 5 bases from V and 1 base from J, with 13 bases in between. The CDR3 sequence: CASRTWWVSYEQYF. The DNA for the CDR3 is TGTGCCAGCAGAACCTGGTGGGTTTCCTACGAGCAGTACTTC.

Note on this clone: The identical CDR3 is also encoded by other nucleotide sequences in the sample. The chain is built from TRBV30 and TRBJ2-7; weak D call: TRBD1 (6 bases). CDR3 length: 11 amino acids. V lost 2 bases and J lost 6, with 8 bases in between. Germline loops: CDR1 GTSNPN, CDR2 SVGIG (reference sequence). CDR3: CAWSPGVEQYF. In DNA form, the CDR3 reads TGTGCCTGGAGTCCAGGGGTCGAGCAGTACTTC.

The chain is built from TRBV6-4 and TRBJ2-7, with 9 bases lining up with TRBD1. The CDR3 runs 16 residues. Germline CDR1 reads MRHNA; CDR2 reads SNTAGT. V lost 2 bases, J lost 3 bases, and 8 bases stayed unmatched. The CDR3 nucleotides read TGTGCCAGCAGTGACCAGTCCGGGACAGGGCTCTACGAGCAGTACTTC. Amino acids: CASSDQSGTGLYEQYF.